A selection of T cell receptor beta chains follows, all from one sample in a study of OX40 agonist ivuxolimab in advanced cancers. The method was immunoSEQ multiplex PCR; TCRdb's version includes in-frame clones alone and lacks a portion of them. The repertoire holds about 58,000 clones, 70% to 90% seen once, with approximately 0.8% in the top ten. Sequencing was performed on CD4+ or CD8+ T cells sorted from blood, taken in a trial of the OX40 agonist ivuxolimab. The receptors here all came from an adult with an advanced solid tumor such as melanoma, head and neck, liver or kidney cancer. Both conserved end residues are part of each CDR3. Each record gives: D gene, V gene, clone size, J gene, CDR3 DNA, CDR3 protein. The D gene is left open where the match is weak. The size field is filled for only some rows; it gives once, few, many or a size class.

d_gene: TRBD2
v_gene: TRBV18
abundance: NA
j_gene: TRBJ2-6
CDR3nt: TGTGCCAGCTCATCTCGGACTAGCGGGAGTTCTGGGGCCAACGTCCTGACTTTC
CDR3aa: CASSSRTSGSSGANVLTF

d_gene: TRBD1
v_gene: TRBV30
abundance: NA
j_gene: TRBJ1-1
CDR3nt: TGTGCCTGGAGTACCGGGACAGTGAACACTGAAGCTTTCTTT
CDR3aa: CAWSTGTVNTEAFF

d_gene: NA
v_gene: TRBV19
abundance: NA
j_gene: TRBJ1-1
CDR3nt: TGTGCCAGTAGTATAGATCGGGGGAGACAGGCGCCGAACACTGAAGCTTTCTTT
CDR3aa: CASSIDRGRQAPNTEAFF

d_gene: TRBD1
v_gene: TRBV18
abundance: NA
j_gene: TRBJ1-2
CDR3nt: TGTGCCAGCTCACCAAACAGGGGCTATGGCTACACCTTC
CDR3aa: CASSPNRGYGYTF

d_gene: NA
v_gene: TRBV29-1
abundance: NA
j_gene: TRBJ1-4
CDR3nt: TGCAGCGTTGGAGGCGGAGGCACAAACTTCGGCGAAAAACTGTTTTTT
CDR3aa: CSVGGGGTNFGEKLFF

d_gene: TRBD1
v_gene: TRBV7-2
abundance: NA
j_gene: TRBJ1-4
CDR3nt: TGTGCCAGCAGCTTAGAGGCCAGGGGGTACCCCGGTGAAAAACTGTTTTTT
CDR3aa: CASSLEARGYPGEKLFF

d_gene: TRBD2
v_gene: TRBV27
abundance: once
j_gene: TRBJ2-1
CDR3nt: TGTGCCAGCAGTTTATCCCGCCATATACGGGAGGTCTACTACAATGAGCAGTTCTTC
CDR3aa: CASSLSRHIREVYYNEQFF

d_gene: NA
v_gene: TRBV6-5
abundance: NA
j_gene: TRBJ1-6
CDR3nt: TGTGCCAGCAGTTACTCGAAACGGGCAGAAAGGCCCCTCCACTTT
CDR3aa: CASSYSKRAERPLHF

d_gene: TRBD2
v_gene: TRBV7-2
abundance: NA
j_gene: TRBJ2-1
CDR3nt: TGTGCCAGCAGCTTAGGAGGGCTAGCGGGAATGTACAATGAGCAGTTCTTC
CDR3aa: CASSLGGLAGMYNEQFF

d_gene: TRBD2
v_gene: TRBV29-1
abundance: NA
j_gene: TRBJ2-7
CDR3nt: TGCAGCGTGCAGACTCCTAGCGGGACCTACGAGCAGTACTTC
CDR3aa: CSVQTPSGTYEQYF

d_gene: NA
v_gene: TRBV5-4
abundance: once
j_gene: TRBJ1-4
CDR3nt: TGTGCCAGCAGCCCTGGACAGATTAATGAAAAACTGTTTTTT
CDR3aa: CASSPGQINEKLFF

d_gene: NA
v_gene: TRBV7-2
abundance: NA
j_gene: TRBJ2-3
CDR3nt: TGTGCCAGCAGCTCAATATACCTAGGACTAGATACGCAGTATTTT
CDR3aa: CASSSIYLGLDTQYF

d_gene: NA
v_gene: TRBV5-5
abundance: NA
j_gene: TRBJ2-3
CDR3nt: TGTGCCAGCAGCTTTCGGAGTCCAAGCACAGATACGCAGTATTTT
CDR3aa: CASSFRSPSTDTQYF

d_gene: TRBD1
v_gene: TRBV30
abundance: NA
j_gene: TRBJ1-3
CDR3nt: TGTGCCGGAAACAGGGGCTCTGGAAACACCATATATTTT
CDR3aa: CAGNRGSGNTIYF

d_gene: NA
v_gene: TRBV7-3
abundance: NA
j_gene: TRBJ2-1
CDR3nt: TGTGCCAGCAGCTTAAGTGGCAGCTCCTACAATGAGCAGTTCTTC
CDR3aa: CASSLSGSSYNEQFF

d_gene: NA
v_gene: TRBV6-1
abundance: NA
j_gene: TRBJ1-3
CDR3nt: TGTGCCAGCAGCCTAGGGTTCCCTGGAAACACCATATATTTT
CDR3aa: CASSLGFPGNTIYF

d_gene: TRBD2
v_gene: TRBV6-6
abundance: NA
j_gene: TRBJ2-4
CDR3nt: TGTGCCAGCAGTTACTCGCGGGGGGAAAACATTCAGTACTTC
CDR3aa: CASSYSRGENIQYF

d_gene: NA
v_gene: TRBV6-6
abundance: NA
j_gene: TRBJ1-4
CDR3nt: TGTGCCAGCAGTTACTTTAGGAATGAAAAACTGTTTTTT
CDR3aa: CASSYFRNEKLFF

d_gene: TRBD2
v_gene: TRBV18
abundance: NA
j_gene: TRBJ2-3
CDR3nt: TGTGCCAGCTCAACTAGCGGGAGCCCGGTAGATACGCAGTATTTT
CDR3aa: CASSTSGSPVDTQYF

d_gene: NA
v_gene: TRBV14
abundance: NA
j_gene: TRBJ2-3
CDR3nt: TGTGCCAGCAGCCAATTTCGCACAGATACGCAGTATTTT
CDR3aa: CASSQFRTDTQYF

d_gene: TRBD1
v_gene: TRBV27
abundance: NA
j_gene: TRBJ2-6
CDR3nt: TGTGCCAGCAGTTTCCCGGGCGACAGGGGGCATGGTTCCGGGGCCAACGTCCTGACTTTC
CDR3aa: CASSFPGDRGHGSGANVLTF

d_gene: NA
v_gene: TRBV27
abundance: NA
j_gene: TRBJ2-7
CDR3nt: TGTGCCAGCAGTTTTACTGCCGGGAACTCCTACGAGCAGTACTTC
CDR3aa: CASSFTAGNSYEQYF

d_gene: NA
v_gene: TRBV2
abundance: NA
j_gene: TRBJ1-3
CDR3nt: TGTGCCAGCAGTGTAGGGAACACCATATATTTT
CDR3aa: CASSVGNTIYF

d_gene: NA
v_gene: TRBV6-5
abundance: NA
j_gene: TRBJ1-2
CDR3nt: TGTGCCAGCAGTTACTCGGTCCGGAGGAACTATGGCTACACCTTC
CDR3aa: CASSYSVRRNYGYTF

d_gene: NA
v_gene: TRBV28
abundance: once
j_gene: TRBJ2-1
CDR3nt: TGTGCCATCCAGACAGCAAACAATGAGCAGTTCTTC
CDR3aa: CAIQTANNEQFF

d_gene: NA
v_gene: TRBV6-5
abundance: NA
j_gene: TRBJ2-2
CDR3nt: TGTGCCAGCAGTTACGTGAGGGGTCAGGCGGAGCTGTTTTTT
CDR3aa: CASSYVRGQAELFF

d_gene: NA
v_gene: TRBV19
abundance: few
j_gene: TRBJ2-7
CDR3nt: TGTGCCAGTAGTATAAGGGCTCCCGGCTCGGACGAGCAGTACTTC
CDR3aa: CASSIRAPGSDEQYF

d_gene: TRBD1
v_gene: TRBV18
abundance: NA
j_gene: TRBJ2-2
CDR3nt: TGTGCCAGCTCGATCGACAGGGGGCATTGGGACACCGGGGAGCTGTTTTTT
CDR3aa: CASSIDRGHWDTGELFF

d_gene: NA
v_gene: TRBV7-2
abundance: NA
j_gene: TRBJ1-6
CDR3nt: TGTGCCAGCAGCCGGTACGGGACGGCCCTCTCACCCCTCCACTTT
CDR3aa: CASSRYGTALSPLHF

d_gene: NA
v_gene: TRBV5-1
abundance: once
j_gene: TRBJ2-1
CDR3nt: TGCGCCAGCAGCTTGGGATCCTACAATGAGCAGTTCTTC
CDR3aa: CASSLGSYNEQFF

d_gene: NA
v_gene: TRBV7-6
abundance: NA
j_gene: TRBJ2-2
CDR3nt: TGTGCCAGCAGCTTAGGGTCACGCAGAAACACCGGGGAGCTGTTTTTT
CDR3aa: CASSLGSRRNTGELFF

d_gene: TRBD1
v_gene: TRBV5-6
abundance: NA
j_gene: TRBJ1-1
CDR3nt: TGTGCCAGCAGCTGGGGACAGGGGAACACTGAAGCTTTCTTT
CDR3aa: CASSWGQGNTEAFF

d_gene: NA
v_gene: TRBV5-1
abundance: NA
j_gene: TRBJ2-1
CDR3nt: TGCGCCAGCAGCGAAGTTCGGAATGAGCAGTTCTTC
CDR3aa: CASSEVRNEQFF

d_gene: TRBD1
v_gene: TRBV6-1
abundance: NA
j_gene: TRBJ1-2
CDR3nt: TGTGCCAGCAGTAAACCAGGGGGAGGCTACACCTTC
CDR3aa: CASSKPGGGYTF

d_gene: NA
v_gene: TRBV7-2
abundance: NA
j_gene: TRBJ1-5
CDR3nt: TGTGCCAGCAGTTCCACCGGCAATCAGCCCCAGCATTTT
CDR3aa: CASSSTGNQPQHF

d_gene: TRBD2
v_gene: TRBV9
abundance: NA
j_gene: TRBJ2-5
CDR3nt: TGTGCCAGCAGCGTCGGGACTAGCGGGGTGTCGGGGCGGGAGACCCAGTACTTC
CDR3aa: CASSVGTSGVSGRETQYF

d_gene: TRBD2
v_gene: TRBV13
abundance: NA
j_gene: TRBJ2-7
CDR3nt: TGTGCCAGCACCCTGGGTTGGGAGGGCTACGAGCAGTACTTC
CDR3aa: CASTLGWEGYEQYF

d_gene: TRBD1
v_gene: TRBV5-1
abundance: once
j_gene: TRBJ1-3
CDR3nt: TGCGCCAGCAGCCGATCGGACAGGGGAGGAAACACCATATATTTT
CDR3aa: CASSRSDRGGNTIYF